The clone carrying this T cell receptor (beta chain) was seen a few times. Antigen unknown. The data are from a study of blood T cells in healthy people across ages. Primers used in a second PCR of about 7 to 12 cycles were a sample-barcoded 5' primer and a J-beta primer mix. Unique molecular identifiers of 12 random nucleotides labeled each cDNA. TCRdb independently ran MiXCR on the 5' RACE reads; one entry per CDR3 protein. The sample carries about 1.8 million distinct CDR3 sequences, about 50% recorded once. General study points: In the absence of known donor CMV status, changes in expanded clonotypes were possibly confounded.

Germline V lookup: CDR1 SEHNR, CDR2 FQNEAQ (reference sequence). There are 13 residues in the CDR3. Trimming pared 1 base from V and 5 bases from J, leaving 9 bases between. Sequencing was done on a sample of blood. The chain carries TRBV7-9 and TRBJ2-7, with D possibly being TRBD1 (6 bases). The clonotype originates from a middle-aged woman in good health. Here the CDR3 reads CASSLGQVNEQYF. CDR3 nucleotide sequence: TGTGCCAGCAGCTTAGGACAGGTAAACGAGCAGTACTTC.